A selection of T cell receptor beta chains follows, all from one sample in a study of shared clonotypes between healthy human individuals. Repertoires were generated with immunoSEQ multiplex PCR, while TCRdb's copy carries only in-frame clones and drops some. The sample includes roughly 770,000 clones, approximately 96% of them seen just once. Sequenced material: naive CD8+ T cells sorted from blood. The receptors come from a man between 25 and 39 years old in good health. The CDR3 runs from the conserved cysteine through the conserved F or W. The D gene is left open where the match is weak. The listing skips clone size in some rows; elsewhere it reads once, few, many or a size class.

j_gene: TRBJ2-3; abundance: -; v_gene: TRBV4-3; d_gene: TRBD2; CDR3nt: TGCGCCAGCAGCCAAGACACTAGCGGGAGTACAGATACGCAGTATTTT; CDR3aa: CASSQDTSGSTDTQYF
j_gene: TRBJ2-2; abundance: -; v_gene: TRBV2; d_gene: -; CDR3nt: TGTGCCAGCAGTGAAGGGACCGGGGAGCTGTTTTTT; CDR3aa: CASSEGTGELFF
j_gene: TRBJ2-2; abundance: once; v_gene: TRBV5-1; d_gene: -; CDR3nt: TGCGCCAGCAGCTTGTTACCCGGGGAAATTACCGGGGAGCTGTTTTTT; CDR3aa: CASSLLPGEITGELFF
j_gene: TRBJ1-4; abundance: -; v_gene: TRBV6-1; d_gene: TRBD1; CDR3nt: TGTGCCAGCGAGAGACAGGGAGAAGAAAAACTGTTTTTT; CDR3aa: CASERQGEEKLFF
j_gene: TRBJ1-2; abundance: once; v_gene: TRBV14; d_gene: -; CDR3nt: TGTGCCAGCAGCCAAGCGCAAGGGGAGGTAATGAGGAGAATCTATGGCTACACCTTC; CDR3aa: CASSQAQGEVMRRIYGYTF
j_gene: TRBJ2-6; abundance: -; v_gene: TRBV7-9; d_gene: -; CDR3nt: TGTGCCAGCAGCCAAACGAGATCTGGGGCCAACGTCCTGACTTTC; CDR3aa: CASSQTRSGANVLTF
j_gene: TRBJ1-1; abundance: -; v_gene: TRBV10-2; d_gene: -; CDR3nt: TGCGCCAGCAGTGTCGGGGCTGAAGCTTTCTTT; CDR3aa: CASSVGAEAFF
j_gene: TRBJ2-2; abundance: -; v_gene: TRBV29-1; d_gene: -; CDR3nt: TGCAGCGGGCGTGGAGCGACCGGGGAGCTGTTTTTT; CDR3aa: CSGRGATGELFF
j_gene: TRBJ2-2; abundance: -; v_gene: TRBV7-9; d_gene: TRBD2; CDR3nt: TGTGCCAGCAGCCTTGGAATAGCGGGAGTAGAGAACACCGGGGAGCTGTTTTTT; CDR3aa: CASSLGIAGVENTGELFF
j_gene: TRBJ1-2; abundance: -; v_gene: TRBV28; d_gene: TRBD1; CDR3nt: TGTGCCAGCAGAAGGGGACAGGGGGCGTCTGGCTACACCTTC; CDR3aa: CASRRGQGASGYTF
j_gene: TRBJ1-1; abundance: -; v_gene: TRBV7-9; d_gene: -; CDR3nt: TGTGCCAGCAGCTTAGGGGCACCTGAAGCTTTCTTT; CDR3aa: CASSLGAPEAFF
j_gene: TRBJ2-7; abundance: few; v_gene: TRBV13; d_gene: -; CDR3nt: TGTGCCAGCAGCTTAGGCGACGAGCAGTACTTC; CDR3aa: CASSLGDEQYF
j_gene: TRBJ2-1; abundance: -; v_gene: TRBV14; d_gene: TRBD2; CDR3nt: TGTGCCAGCAGCCCGGCGGGAGGTGAGCAGTTCTTC; CDR3aa: CASSPAGGEQFF
j_gene: TRBJ1-1; abundance: -; v_gene: TRBV7-9; d_gene: -; CDR3nt: TGTGCCAGCAGCTTAGGAAGTTTCGGGCAGGTTGGCACTGAAGCTTTCTTT; CDR3aa: CASSLGSFGQVGTEAFF
j_gene: TRBJ2-1; abundance: -; v_gene: TRBV29-1; d_gene: TRBD2; CDR3nt: TGCAGCGTCTGGACTAGCGGGAGTGTGGATGAGCAGTTCTTC; CDR3aa: CSVWTSGSVDEQFF
j_gene: TRBJ2-1; abundance: -; v_gene: TRBV5-1; d_gene: TRBD2; CDR3nt: TGCGCCAGCAGCTCCCCCGGGACTAGGGGTAATGAGCAGTTCTTC; CDR3aa: CASSSPGTRGNEQFF
j_gene: TRBJ2-3; abundance: once; v_gene: TRBV29-1; d_gene: TRBD2; CDR3nt: TGCAGCACCACCTCCGGGGCGGGAGATGTGGATACGCAGTATTTT; CDR3aa: CSTTSGAGDVDTQYF
j_gene: TRBJ1-2; abundance: -; v_gene: TRBV6-6; d_gene: -; CDR3nt: TGTGCCAGCAGTTACTTGGACAGCTATGGCTACACCTTC; CDR3aa: CASSYLDSYGYTF
j_gene: TRBJ2-4; abundance: -; v_gene: TRBV27; d_gene: TRBD1; CDR3nt: TGTGCCAGCAGCCAGGGGGTTGCCAAAAACATTCAGTACTTC; CDR3aa: CASSQGVAKNIQYF
j_gene: TRBJ2-3; abundance: -; v_gene: TRBV29-1; d_gene: TRBD2; CDR3nt: TGCAGCGTGAAGCGGGACCCCACAGATACGCAGTATTTT; CDR3aa: CSVKRDPTDTQYF
j_gene: TRBJ1-1; abundance: -; v_gene: TRBV9; d_gene: -; CDR3nt: TGTGCCAGCAGCGTAGCTGAAGGGGGTCGCCCTGAAGCTTTCTTT; CDR3aa: CASSVAEGGRPEAFF
j_gene: TRBJ2-7; abundance: -; v_gene: TRBV7-6; d_gene: -; CDR3nt: TGTGCCAGCAGCTTAGCAGCGGACTCCTACGAGCAGTACTTC; CDR3aa: CASSLAADSYEQYF
j_gene: TRBJ2-7; abundance: -; v_gene: TRBV18; d_gene: TRBD1; CDR3nt: TGTGCCAGCTCACCGACCCCGGGACAGGGATTATACGAGCAGTACTTC; CDR3aa: CASSPTPGQGLYEQYF
j_gene: TRBJ2-5; abundance: -; v_gene: TRBV5-6; d_gene: -; CDR3nt: TGTGCCAGCAGCTTGCGTGGGCTAGAAGAGGTCACCCAGTACTTC; CDR3aa: CASSLRGLEEVTQYF
j_gene: TRBJ2-7; abundance: -; v_gene: TRBV27; d_gene: -; CDR3nt: TGTGCCAGCAGTTTATCAGAGGATACCTACGAGCAGTACTTC; CDR3aa: CASSLSEDTYEQYF
j_gene: TRBJ2-2; abundance: once; v_gene: TRBV2; d_gene: -; CDR3nt: TGTGCCAGCAGTGATCCCATGAGGGACGGGAACACCGGGGAGCTGTTTTTT; CDR3aa: CASSDPMRDGNTGELFF
j_gene: TRBJ2-2; abundance: -; v_gene: TRBV7-8; d_gene: -; CDR3nt: TGTGCCAGCAGCTTACGTGGACTACCGTCCGGGGAGCTGTTTTTT; CDR3aa: CASSLRGLPSGELFF
j_gene: TRBJ2-5; abundance: -; v_gene: TRBV7-9; d_gene: -; CDR3nt: TGTGCCAGCAGCTTGAGAGGTCGGTTCCGGGAGACCCAGTACTTC; CDR3aa: CASSLRGRFRETQYF
j_gene: TRBJ1-1; abundance: -; v_gene: TRBV5-6; d_gene: -; CDR3nt: TGTGCCAGCAGCTTGGACGGCAGCCTGTCAAATACTTTCTTT; CDR3aa: CASSLDGSLSNTFF
j_gene: TRBJ2-7; abundance: once; v_gene: TRBV5-1; d_gene: -; CDR3nt: TGCGCCAGCAGCATTGTGGACAGAGGTGCATACGAGCAGTACTTC; CDR3aa: CASSIVDRGAYEQYF
j_gene: TRBJ1-5; abundance: once; v_gene: TRBV5-6; d_gene: -; CDR3nt: TGTGCCAGCAGCTTAATGGGGCAGGTCCGTCAGCCCCAGCATTTT; CDR3aa: CASSLMGQVRQPQHF
j_gene: TRBJ2-5; abundance: -; v_gene: TRBV15; d_gene: TRBD1; CDR3nt: TGTGCCACCAGCAGAGTTGGACAGGGGGCTTGGGAAGAGACCCAGTACTTC; CDR3aa: CATSRVGQGAWEETQYF
j_gene: TRBJ2-7; abundance: -; v_gene: TRBV27; d_gene: -; CDR3nt: TGTGCCAGCAGTCCGTTGTCACCCAAGGAGGTCGAGCAGTACTTC; CDR3aa: CASSPLSPKEVEQYF
j_gene: TRBJ2-7; abundance: -; v_gene: TRBV7-2; d_gene: TRBD1; CDR3nt: TGTGCCAGCAGCTCAACGGGACAGGGGTTCTACGAGCAGTACTTC; CDR3aa: CASSSTGQGFYEQYF
j_gene: TRBJ2-3; abundance: -; v_gene: TRBV7-9; d_gene: TRBD1; CDR3nt: TGTGCCAGCAGCCGAAGTCCCGGGACAGGGTTAGGCACAGATACGCAGTATTTT; CDR3aa: CASSRSPGTGLGTDTQYF
j_gene: TRBJ1-1; abundance: -; v_gene: TRBV6-5; d_gene: -; CDR3nt: TGTGCCAGCAGTTACGACGGCTCTGAAGCTTTCTTT; CDR3aa: CASSYDGSEAFF
j_gene: TRBJ1-2; abundance: -; v_gene: TRBV29-1; d_gene: -; CDR3nt: TGCAGCGTTGTCTTCTTTAGGACAGAAGCTAACTATGGCTACACCTTC; CDR3aa: CSVVFFRTEANYGYTF
j_gene: TRBJ2-2; abundance: once; v_gene: TRBV4-3; d_gene: -; CDR3nt: TGCGCCAGCAGCCAAGCCGTGGGACGTCCTTTAAACACCGGGGAGCTGTTTTTT; CDR3aa: CASSQAVGRPLNTGELFF
j_gene: TRBJ2-5; abundance: -; v_gene: TRBV5-1; d_gene: TRBD2; CDR3nt: TGCGCCAGCAGCAACCCGGAAGTAGCGGGAGACGAGCAAGAGACCCAGTACTTC; CDR3aa: CASSNPEVAGDEQETQYF
j_gene: TRBJ2-1; abundance: -; v_gene: TRBV11-3; d_gene: -; CDR3nt: TGTGCCAGCAGCTTAGGTGTTCAGAATGAGCAGTTCTTC; CDR3aa: CASSLGVQNEQFF
j_gene: TRBJ1-1; abundance: -; v_gene: TRBV20-1; d_gene: -; CDR3nt: TGCAGTGCTATAGAGGCTGAAGCTTTCTTT; CDR3aa: CSAIEAEAFF
j_gene: TRBJ2-6; abundance: -; v_gene: TRBV19; d_gene: TRBD1; CDR3nt: TGTGCCAGTAGTTTACAGGGGGCTGGGGCCAACGTCCTGACTTTC; CDR3aa: CASSLQGAGANVLTF
j_gene: TRBJ2-1; abundance: -; v_gene: TRBV10-2; d_gene: -; CDR3nt: TGCGCCAGCAGTGATAACTGGTCGAATGAGCAGTTCTTC; CDR3aa: CASSDNWSNEQFF
j_gene: TRBJ2-3; abundance: -; v_gene: TRBV7-9; d_gene: -; CDR3nt: TGTGCCAGCAGGTCGACCACTGCAGATACGCAGTATTTT; CDR3aa: CASRSTTADTQYF
j_gene: TRBJ2-7; abundance: -; v_gene: TRBV10-1; d_gene: -; CDR3nt: TGCGCCAGCAGTGGAGGGCACGAGCAGTACTTC; CDR3aa: CASSGGHEQYF
j_gene: TRBJ2-7; abundance: -; v_gene: TRBV2; d_gene: -; CDR3nt: TGTGCCAGCGAAACAGGAGAACTAACCCCACCCTACGAGCAGTACTTC; CDR3aa: CASETGELTPPYEQYF
j_gene: TRBJ2-7; abundance: -; v_gene: TRBV7-5; d_gene: -; CDR3nt: TGTGCCAGAAGCAGGACTAGCGGGAGTTACGAGCAGTACTTC; CDR3aa: CARSRTSGSYEQYF
j_gene: TRBJ2-7; abundance: -; v_gene: TRBV27; d_gene: TRBD1; CDR3nt: TGTGCCAGCAGCCGCGTCACACCGGGACAGGGTGTAGTGGGACCCCAAGTTATTGCGTACTTC; CDR3aa: CASSRVTPGQGVVGPQVIAYF
j_gene: TRBJ2-7; abundance: -; v_gene: TRBV5-1; d_gene: -; CDR3nt: TGCGCCAGCAGCTTGGAACTAGTCAACGAGCAGTACTTC; CDR3aa: CASSLELVNEQYF
j_gene: TRBJ2-1; abundance: -; v_gene: TRBV14; d_gene: TRBD2; CDR3nt: TGTGCCAGCAGCTTCATTAGCGGGAGCAATGAGCAGTTCTTC; CDR3aa: CASSFISGSNEQFF
j_gene: TRBJ1-5; abundance: -; v_gene: TRBV10-3; d_gene: -; CDR3nt: TGTGCCATCAGTGAGTTCGGACGAGGGAATCAGCCCCAGCATTTT; CDR3aa: CAISEFGRGNQPQHF
j_gene: TRBJ2-3; abundance: -; v_gene: TRBV15; d_gene: TRBD2; CDR3nt: TGTGCCACCAGCAGGGGACTAGAAGCAGATACGCAGTATTTT; CDR3aa: CATSRGLEADTQYF